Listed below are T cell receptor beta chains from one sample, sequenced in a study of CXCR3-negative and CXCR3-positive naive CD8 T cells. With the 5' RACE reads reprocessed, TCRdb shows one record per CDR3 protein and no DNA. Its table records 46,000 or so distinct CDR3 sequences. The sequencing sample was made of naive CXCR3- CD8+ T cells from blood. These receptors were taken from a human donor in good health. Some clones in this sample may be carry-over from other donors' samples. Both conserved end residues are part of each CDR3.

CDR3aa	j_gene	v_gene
CASSWRGPSYEQYF	TRBJ2-7	TRBV6-2/TRBV6-3
CASSLFFGTKETQYF	TRBJ2-5	TRBV6-5
CASSLRKNSYNEQFF	TRBJ2-1	TRBV4-3
CASSSGRDSNEQFF	TRBJ2-1	TRBV28
CASSLILTSGSTDTQYF	TRBJ2-3	TRBV7-6
CASSLMKGQAVDEETQYF	TRBJ2-5	TRBV7-9
CASSDRMNTEAFF	TRBJ1-1	TRBV28
CATSDGTSEAFF	TRBJ1-1	TRBV24-1
CASRLTGTRVTNEQFF	TRBJ2-1	TRBV28
CASRVQGPRAGELFF	TRBJ2-2	TRBV7-8
CASAEDSTYTEAFF	TRBJ1-1	TRBV5-5
CASSLIPDTQYF	TRBJ2-3	TRBV13